This T cell receptor (beta chain) was captured by sequencing in a study of blood T cell repertoires in COVID-19. At the level of the study: Spain, Italy and the United States supplied samples that represented acute and convalescent COVID-19.

Germline CDR1 is SEHNR and CDR2 is FQNEAQ (reference sequence). Trimming at V came to 2 bases and at J to 4 bases, leaving 4 bases not matched to a gene. The CDR3 has 15 residues. How the authors handled the data: Nucleated cell number was recorded as an estimate derived from reference gene primer amplification. Profiled with immunoSEQ multiplex PCR; TCRdb holds only in-frame clones, not every one. V, J and clone size are taken as reported in that table, and D and trimming were inferred from the DNA itself. Counted here are under 250,000 clones, about four fifths occurring once; the ten biggest clones make up approximately 3.5%.

The sequence derives from a woman aged 18-29 years with acute or convalescent COVID-19. The chain recombines TRBV7-9 with TRBJ2-1, with TRBD2 identical over 8 bases. The sequenced material came from peripheral blood. The CDR3 DNA reads TGTGCCAGCAGCTTACAGCCTAGCGGGTACAATGAGCAGTTCTTC. Protein sequence: CASSLQPSGYNEQFF.